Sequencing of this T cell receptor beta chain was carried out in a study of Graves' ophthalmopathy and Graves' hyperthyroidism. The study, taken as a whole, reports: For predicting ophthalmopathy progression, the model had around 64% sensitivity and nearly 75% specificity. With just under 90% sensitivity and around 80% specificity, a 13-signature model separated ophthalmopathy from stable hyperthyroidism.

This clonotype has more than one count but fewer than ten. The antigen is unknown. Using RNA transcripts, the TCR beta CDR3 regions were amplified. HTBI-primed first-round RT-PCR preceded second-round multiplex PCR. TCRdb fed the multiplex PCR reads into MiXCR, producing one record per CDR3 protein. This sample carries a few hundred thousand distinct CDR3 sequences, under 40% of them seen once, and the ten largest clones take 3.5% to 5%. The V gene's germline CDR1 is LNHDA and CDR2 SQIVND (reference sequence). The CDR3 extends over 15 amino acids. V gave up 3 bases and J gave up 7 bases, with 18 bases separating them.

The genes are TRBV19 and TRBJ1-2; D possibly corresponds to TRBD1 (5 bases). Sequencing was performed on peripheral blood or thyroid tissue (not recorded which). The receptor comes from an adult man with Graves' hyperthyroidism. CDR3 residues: CASSIGEGTGIGYTF. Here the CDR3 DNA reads TGTGCCAGTAGTATTGGGGAGGGGACCGGGATTGGCTACACCTTC.